Presented here are 5 T cell receptor beta chains from one specimen sequenced in a study of T cell responses to AZD1222 COVID-19 vaccine. Clones were sequenced by immunoSEQ multiplex PCR, and TCRdb holds only the in-frame ones, with some missing. The data contain 100,000 to 150,000 clones, less than 95% of them seen just once; the ten biggest clones take up roughly 4.4%. This specimen consisted of peripheral blood, obtained on day 0 of MenACWY control vaccination. The receptors were sampled from an adult in good health.

This chain uses TRBV6-5 with TRBJ2-5, with TRBD1 matching over 11 bases. Germline CDR1 is MNHEY and CDR2 is SVGAGI. The CDR3 covers 15 residues. Germline trimming cut 2 bases from V and 3 bases from J; bases unmatched to any gene: 2. The CDR3 DNA reads as TGTGCCAGCAGTTACGGGACAGGGGGGGAAGAGACCCAGTACTTC. The encoded protein is CASSYGTGGEETQYF.

This clone showed up just once. CDR3 sequence reads: CASGQGTQAEAFF. In DNA form, the CDR3 reads TGTGCCAGCGGTCAAGGGACACAGGCTGAAGCTTTCTTT. The chain joins TRBV2 to TRBJ1-1, with D tentatively TRBD1 (6 bases). V lost 8 bases to trimming and J lost 6 bases, with 16 bases between them. Looked up from germline, CDR1 is SNHLY and CDR2 is FYNNEI. There are 13 residues in the CDR3.

This clone is judged medium-sized (0.01 to 0.1%). The chain has TRBV28 and TRBJ1-6; the match to TRBD1 covers 9 bases. V lost 5 bases, J lost 4 bases, and 3 bases stayed unmatched. The CDR3 totals 15 residues. Germline V gives CDR1 MDHEN, CDR2 SYDVKM. CDR3 bases: TGTGCCAGCAGTCTGGGGACAGGGTATAATTCACCCCTCCACTTT. Translation: CASSLGTGYNSPLHF.

This sequence joins TRBV7-9 and TRBJ1-1; D gene ambiguous. Trimming cost V 1 base and J 8 bases, with 14 bases left between them. The germline gives CDR1 SEHNR, CDR2 FQNEAQ (reference sequence). This CDR3 is 14 amino acids long. The chain's CDR3 is CASSLENGVLEAFF. The CDR3 nucleotides are TGTGCCAGCAGCTTAGAAAATGGAGTCCTGGAAGCTTTCTTT.

V usage is TRBV20-1 and J usage is TRBJ1-2; D is unclear. The CDR3 extends over 8 amino acids. CDR1 is DFQATT and CDR2 is SNEGSKA in the germline V gene (reference sequence). V lost 6 bases and J 8 bases, leaving 4 bases between the germline ends. The CDR3: CSAEGYTF. The DNA for the CDR3 is TGCAGTGCGGAGGGCTACACCTTC.